This passage covers 14 T cell receptor beta chains from one sample sequenced in a study of blood T cell repertoires in COVID-19. Produced via immunoSEQ multiplex PCR; TCRdb's table is partial and in-frame only. The sample holds approximately 450,000 clones, roughly 90% seen once. Sequencing was performed on peripheral blood. These receptors all come from a woman aged 25-40 years with acute or convalescent COVID-19.

The V call is TRBV7-9, the J call TRBJ2-3; no clear D gene. CDR1 is SEHNR, CDR2 FQNEAQ, per germline (reference sequence). V lost 4 bases and J 4 bases, leaving 6 bases between the germline ends. The CDR3 is 12 amino acids. CDR3 nucleotide sequence: TGTGCCAGCAGCTCACCGGCAGATACGCAGTATTTT. It specifies CASSSPADTQYF. Filled out from reference TRBV7-9 and TRBJ2-3, the complete variable domain reads DTGVSQNPRHKITKRGQNVTFRCDPISEHNRLYWYRQTLGQGPEFLTYFQNEAQLEKSRLLSDRFSAERPKGSFSTLEIQRTEQGDSAMYLCASSSPADTQYFGPGTRLTVL.

This chain links TRBV5-4 with TRBJ2-2, with TRBD1 matching 9 bases. The length of the CDR3 is 15 residues. Germline CDR1 and CDR2: SGHNT and YYREEE (reference sequence). V trimming: 5 bases; J trimming: 6 bases; junction bases outside the gene matches: 8. The CDR3 loop is CASSDGTGFSGELFF. CDR3 DNA sequence: TGTGCCAGCAGTGATGGGACAGGGTTTTCCGGGGAGCTGTTTTTT.

The count of this clone is one. Other DNA sequences in this specimen translate into the identical CDR3. The chain employs TRBV4-1 and TRBJ2-3; maybe TRBD1 (5 bases). V was clipped by 1 base and J by 6 bases, with 5 bases between them. This CDR3 is 12 amino acids long. Germline V CDR1 and CDR2: MGHRA, YSYEKL. The CDR3 DNA reads as TGCGCCAGCAGCCAAGCAGGGGATACGCAGTATTTT. It specifies CASSQAGDTQYF.

The chain recombines TRBV19 with TRBJ2-6; the match to TRBD1 covers 7 bases. The J segment lost 0 bases and the V segment lost 6 bases, leaving 5 bases of the junction unmatched. The length of the CDR3 is 16 residues. CDR1 and CDR2 from the germline V gene are LNHDA and SQIVND (reference sequence). In nucleotides, the CDR3 is TGTGCCAGTAGATCCCCAGGGGGCTCTGGGGCCAACGTCCTGACTTTC. This encodes CASRSPGGSGANVLTF. Full variable domain (outside the CDR3, taken from reference TRBV19 and TRBJ2-6): DGGITQSPKYLFRKEGQNVTLSCEQNLNHDAMYWYRQDPGQGLRLIYYSQIVNDFQKGDIAEGYSVSREKKESFPLTVTSAQKNPTAFYLCASRSPGGSGANVLTFGAGSRLTVL.

On this clone itself: Given the absence of the conserved phenylalanine or tryptophan at the CDR3 end, a read error is likely. No DNA is shown, since the ends of the CDR3 on it are uncertain; the CDR3 is the one TCRdb lists. This rearrangement joins TRBV20-1 to TRBJ1-2. 9 amino acids form the CDR3, both terminal residues included. Per the germline V gene, CDR1 is DFQATT and CDR2 is SNEGSKA (reference sequence). The CDR3 here is CSARGKNKL.

V is TRBV6-2 or TRBV6-3 and J is TRBJ2-5; 12 nucleotides line up with TRBD2. Germline CDR1 and CDR2: MNHEY and SVGEGT. The CDR3 is 15 residues long. Trimming at V came to 6 bases and at J to 7 bases, leaving 9 bases not matched to a gene. The CDR3, as DNA: TGTGCCAGCAGCCCACCTAGCGGGGGGGCCGGGACCCAGTACTTC. Translated, it gives CASSPPSGGAGTQYF.

This chain joins TRBV3-1 (or the pseudogene TRBV3-2) and TRBJ2-1; D perhaps matches TRBD2 (5 bases). Trimming pared 0 bases from V and 4 bases from J, leaving 7 bases between. The germline V gene encodes CDR1 LGHDT and CDR2 YNNKEL (reference sequence). This CDR3 comprises 14 residues. CDR3 amino acids: CASSQDTGYNEQFF. CDR3 DNA sequence: TGTGCCAGCAGCCAAGATACGGGGTACAATGAGCAGTTCTTC.

V gene TRBV9 combines with J gene TRBJ2-3; TRBD1 aligns across 10 bases. Germline V CDR1 and CDR2: SGDLS, YYNGEE. V trimming: 0 bases; J trimming: 4 bases; junction bases outside the gene matches: 5. CDR3 length: 16 residues. As DNA, the CDR3 is TGTGCCAGCAGCGTAGGTCCGGGACAGGGGTCAGATACGCAGTATTTT. This sequence encodes CASSVGPGQGSDTQYF.

The rearrangement joins TRBV24-1 to TRBJ2-3; 12 nucleotides agree with TRBD2. The germline V gene has CDR1 KGHDR and CDR2 SFDVKD. Germline trimming cut 2 bases from V and 3 bases from J; bases unmatched to any gene: 2. This CDR3 spans 16 amino acids. The DNA of the CDR3 is TGTGCCACCAGTGATTGGACTAGCGGGGAAACAGATACGCAGTATTTT. Translating gives CATSDWTSGETDTQYF.

The rearrangement joins TRBV7-8 to TRBJ2-5; 11 bases align to TRBD2. This CDR3 contains 19 residues. The V gene end was trimmed by 5 bases and the J gene end by 4 bases; junction bases not matched to a gene: 18. Germline V gene data show CDR1 as SGHVS and CDR2 as FQNEAQ. The CDR3 DNA reads as TGTGCCAGCAGCCAAAGCACATATCCCGGGACTAGCGGAAGAGAGACCCAGTACTTC. Translating gives CASSQSTYPGTSGRETQYF.

The chain uses TRBV27 and TRBJ1-2; 9 nucleotides match TRBD1. Losses at the gene ends were 4 bases for V and 5 bases for J; bases not matched to a gene: 8. From germline, CDR1 is MNHEY and CDR2 SMNVEV (reference sequence). CDR3 size: 15 residues. The CDR3 DNA reads TGTGCCAGCAGTTCGGTACAGGGGGCGGGGTATGGCTACACCTTC. Protein sequence: CASSSVQGAGYGYTF.

The rearrangement uses TRBV9 and TRBJ2-2; no firm D call. Germline CDR1 and CDR2: SGDLS and YYNGEE. The CDR3 extends over 15 amino acids. The V and J ends lost 0 bases and 4 bases respectively, with 10 bases between them. CDR3 loop: CASSVEQAGTGELFF. The CDR3 DNA is TGTGCCAGCAGCGTAGAGCAAGCCGGCACCGGGGAGCTGTTTTTT.

This chain joins TRBV4-2 and TRBJ2-3, with 7 bases lining up with TRBD2. CDR1 and CDR2 (germline): LGHNA, YNFKEQ. Unmatched junction bases numbered 8, after V lost 2 bases and J lost 6 bases. This CDR3 is built from 15 residues. CDR3 coding DNA: TGTGCCAGCAGCCAATCGGGGGGACCCGCTGATACGCAGTATTTT. Protein product: CASSQSGGPADTQYF.

The chain uses TRBV18 and TRBJ1-2; weak D call: TRBD1 (5 bases). V shed 6 bases and J shed 8 bases, with 22 bases lying between them. The CDR3 runs 15 residues. Germline CDR1 and CDR2: KGHSH and LQKENI. The chain's CDR3 is CASSTTETFKEGYTF. Here the CDR3 DNA reads TGTGCCAGCTCTACGACAGAAACCTTTAAGGAAGGCTACACCTTC.